Listed below are T cell receptor beta chains from one sample, sequenced in a study of control samples from healthy donors and cancer patients. Data came from immunoSEQ multiplex PCR; TCRdb stores just in-frame clones and leaves some out. Here the sample spans under 75,000 clones, roughly 85% being singletons. Specimen: blood. The receptors originated from a man aged 40-49 years in good health. Each CDR3 is given with its conserved first and last residue. The D gene is left open where the match is weak. Rows give clone size only sometimes, using once, few, many, or a class for an expanded clone.

j_call | v_call | clone_size | d_call | cdr3_aa | cdr3_nt
TRBJ2-1 | TRBV9 | NA | TRBD2 | CASSGGLGIYNEQFF | TGTGCCAGCAGCGGGGGACTAGGGATCTACAATGAGCAGTTCTTC
TRBJ1-4 | TRBV9 | once | TRBD1 | CASSPSDRGLTNEKLFF | TGTGCCAGCAGCCCGTCAGACAGGGGGCTAACTAATGAAAAACTGTTTTTT
TRBJ2-1 | TRBV24-1 | NA | NA | CATSDSPSSYNEQFF | TGTGCCACCAGTGATTCCCCGTCCTCCTACAATGAGCAGTTCTTC
TRBJ2-7 | TRBV7-2 | medium-sized | NA | CASSDRYEQYF | TGTGCCAGCAGCGATCGCTACGAGCAGTACTTC
TRBJ2-5 | TRBV5-1 | NA | NA | CASSLVTETQYF | TGCGCCAGCAGCTTGGTTACGGAGACCCAGTACTTC
TRBJ2-5 | TRBV28 | NA | NA | CASSFEVGETQYF | TGTGCCAGCAGTTTCGAGGTAGGGGAGACCCAGTACTTC
TRBJ1-1 | TRBV19 | once | NA | CASSIERGSSNTEAFF | TGTGCCAGTAGTATAGAGAGGGGAAGCTCGAACACTGAAGCTTTCTTT
TRBJ1-1 | TRBV19 | NA | TRBD1 | CASSNNRGNTEAFF | TGTGCCAGTAGTAATAACAGGGGGAACACTGAAGCTTTCTTT
TRBJ2-7 | TRBV7-6 | NA | TRBD1 | CASSLEGWGQGYEQYF | TGTGCCAGCAGCTTAGAGGGGTGGGGACAGGGCTACGAGCAGTACTTC
TRBJ1-2 | TRBV2 | NA | NA | CASSEQGVDYGYTF | TGTGCCAGCAGTGAACAGGGAGTTGACTATGGCTACACCTTC
TRBJ1-4 | TRBV9 | NA | TRBD1 | CASSVGVGTGVNEKLFF | TGTGCCAGCAGCGTAGGAGTGGGGACAGGGGTTAATGAAAAACTGTTTTTT
TRBJ2-1 | TRBV7-9 | NA | NA | CASNLYLGQAEYNEQFF | TGTGCCAGCAACCTTTACCTGGGGCAGGCAGAGTACAATGAGCAGTTCTTC
TRBJ1-1 | TRBV27 | NA | TRBD1 | CASSPDRGRTEAFF | TGTGCCAGCAGTCCTGACAGGGGGAGGACTGAAGCTTTCTTT
TRBJ2-1 | TRBV19 | NA | TRBD2 | CASTLAGFKFF | TGTGCCAGCACTCTAGCGGGATTTAAGTTCTTC
TRBJ1-1 | TRBV6-2/TRBV6-3 | NA | NA | CASSPKSRGEAFF | TGTGCCAGCAGTCCGAAGTCGAGAGGGGAAGCTTTCTTT
TRBJ2-1 | TRBV7-8 | NA | TRBD1 | CASSSAGTAYNEQFF | TGTGCCAGCAGCTCCGCCGGGACAGCTTACAATGAGCAGTTCTTC
TRBJ1-1 | TRBV7-9 | NA | TRBD1 | CASSPVTGLFTEAFF | TGTGCCAGCAGCCCGGTGACAGGGTTATTCACTGAAGCTTTCTTT
TRBJ1-5 | TRBV27 | NA | NA | CASSSLGQPQHF | TGTGCCAGCAGTTCCCTTGGGCAGCCCCAGCATTTT
TRBJ1-1 | TRBV19 | once | NA | CASTRTVNTEAFF | TGTGCCAGTACACGGACGGTGAACACTGAAGCTTTCTTT
TRBJ1-2 | TRBV19 | NA | NA | CASGQGLLKGYTF | TGTGCCAGCGGGCAGGGGCTACTTAAGGGCTACACCTTC
TRBJ1-1 | TRBV7-3 | NA | TRBD1 | CASSSQEGAGTEAFF | TGTGCCAGCAGCTCTCAGGAGGGGGCTGGGACTGAAGCTTTCTTT
TRBJ1-2 | TRBV7-8 | NA | NA | CASSQDTPGANYGYTF | TGTGCCAGCAGCCAGGACACTCCGGGTGCCAACTATGGCTACACCTTC
TRBJ2-5 | TRBV5-6 | NA | TRBD2 | CASSLTAGGRETQYF | TGTGCCAGCAGCTTAACGGCGGGGGGGCGGGAGACCCAGTACTTC
TRBJ2-7 | TRBV9 | NA | NA | CASSVSGTPFLEQYF | TGTGCCAGCAGTGTATCCGGGACACCGTTCCTCGAGCAGTACTTC
TRBJ1-6 | TRBV7-3 | NA | TRBD1 | CASSPRYRGYGSPLHF | TGTGCCAGCAGCCCCCGGTACAGGGGGTACGGTTCACCCCTCCACTTT
TRBJ1-2 | TRBV6-1 | few | NA | CASSEGTFSYGYTF | TGTGCCAGCAGTGAAGGGACATTCTCCTATGGCTACACCTTC
TRBJ2-2 | TRBV5-4 | few | NA | CASSLAGRSLNTGELFF | TGTGCCAGCAGCTTGGCAGGACGGAGCCTTAACACCGGGGAGCTGTTTTTT
TRBJ2-7 | TRBV19 | NA | NA | CASSIDSGSYEQYF | TGTGCCAGTAGTATAGACAGTGGCTCCTACGAGCAGTACTTC
TRBJ1-5 | TRBV4-1 | NA | NA | CASRPVQGGNQPQHF | TGCGCCAGCAGACCGGTGCAGGGAGGCAATCAGCCCCAGCATTTT
TRBJ1-2 | TRBV12-3/TRBV12-4 | NA | TRBD1 | CASALGQGDGYTF | TGTGCCAGCGCGCTAGGACAGGGAGATGGCTACACCTTC
TRBJ1-2 | TRBV11-3 | NA | NA | CASSHTSYYGYTF | TGTGCCAGCAGCCATACTTCCTACTATGGCTACACCTTC
TRBJ1-3 | TRBV11-2 | NA | NA | CASSLGGHTIYF | TGTGCCAGCAGCTTGGGTGGACACACCATATATTTT
TRBJ2-1 | TRBV19 | NA | NA | CASREALRSYNEQFF | TGTGCCAGTAGGGAAGCATTAAGATCCTACAATGAGCAGTTCTTC
TRBJ1-5 | TRBV24-1 | NA | TRBD1 | CATSERTGYGQPQHF | TGTGCCACCAGTGAGCGGACAGGGTACGGTCAGCCCCAGCATTTT
TRBJ1-2 | TRBV2 | NA | NA | CASSEPGQNYGYTF | TGTGCCAGCAGTGAGCCCGGACAGAACTATGGCTACACCTTC
TRBJ1-4 | TRBV27 | NA | NA | CASRTLDLEEKLFF | TGTGCCAGCAGGACTCTAGATTTGGAGGAAAAACTGTTTTTT
TRBJ2-5 | TRBV5-1 | NA | TRBD1 | CASSFRTGGQETQYF | TGCGCCAGCAGCTTCAGGACAGGGGGCCAAGAGACCCAGTACTTC
TRBJ2-5 | TRBV2 | NA | TRBD2 | CASRNGLAGAGRETQYF | TGTGCCAGCAGAAACGGACTAGCGGGAGCTGGGCGGGAGACCCAGTACTTC
TRBJ1-1 | TRBV4-3 | NA | TRBD1 | CASSLGQGALNTEAFF | TGCGCCAGCAGCCTAGGACAGGGGGCCTTGAACACTGAAGCTTTCTTT
TRBJ2-1 | TRBV13 | NA | NA | CASSLGHSERRFF | TGTGCCAGCAGCTTAGGCCACTCCGAGCGCCGGTTCTTC
TRBJ2-5 | TRBV6-5 | NA | NA | CASRTLTLIGETQYF | TGTGCCAGCAGGACTTTGACTCTGATTGGGGAGACCCAGTACTTC
TRBJ2-5 | TRBV5-6 | few | TRBD1 | CASSLGSGTGFGETQYF | TGTGCCAGCAGCTTGGGATCGGGGACAGGGTTTGGAGAGACCCAGTACTTC
TRBJ2-2 | TRBV4-3 | once | TRBD1 | CASSQGTGKGGAEGLFF | TGCGCCAGCAGCCAAGGGACAGGGAAAGGTGGTGCCGAGGGGCTGTTTTTT
TRBJ1-2 | TRBV7-2 | NA | NA | CASSKDTGGYTF | TGTGCCAGCAGCAAGGACACCGGAGGCTACACCTTC
TRBJ2-7 | TRBV10-3 | NA | NA | CAISAGLRGSYEQYF | TGTGCCATCAGTGCGGGACTCAGGGGGTCCTACGAGCAGTACTTC
TRBJ1-4 | TRBV25-1 | few | NA | CASSGFGGDTTTNEKLFF | TGTGCCAGCAGTGGATTTGGAGGGGATACTACAACTAATGAAAAACTGTTTTTT
TRBJ1-1 | TRBV9 | few | NA | CASSATSSRAGTEAFF | TGTGCCAGCAGCGCTACTAGCAGCAGGGCGGGCACTGAAGCTTTCTTT
TRBJ1-6 | TRBV6-2/TRBV6-3 | NA | NA | CASSIRDGPSPLHF | TGTGCCAGCAGTATCCGGGACGGACCTTCACCCCTCCACTTT
TRBJ1-2 | TRBV11-2 | NA | NA | CASSLPDAGRGYTF | TGTGCCAGCAGCTTACCGGACGCCGGCAGGGGCTACACCTTC
TRBJ1-2 | TRBV19 | NA | TRBD1 | CASATGGYGYTF | TGTGCCAGCGCCACAGGGGGCTATGGCTACACCTTC
TRBJ1-1 | TRBV6-6 | NA | NA | CASSRTLFDSSIGEAFF | TGTGCCAGCAGCCGAACCCTTTTCGACAGCTCCATCGGGGAAGCTTTCTTT
TRBJ2-3 | TRBV6-5 | NA | NA | CASSYRGTDTQYF | TGTGCCAGCAGTTATAGGGGCACAGATACGCAGTATTTT
TRBJ2-5 | TRBV30 | once | TRBD2 | CAWSIAGVGETQYF | TGTGCCTGGAGTATAGCGGGAGTAGGAGAGACCCAGTACTTC
TRBJ2-3 | TRBV9 | NA | NA | CASSVDQGPSKTDTQYF | TGTGCCAGCAGCGTAGATCAGGGCCCAAGCAAAACAGATACGCAGTATTTT